This record covers a single T cell receptor (beta chain). Regulatory T cells were sorted as CD4+CD25hiCD127low/negative. The sample belongs to a study of B cell selection in AIRE deficiency. Trimming left V 5 bases short and J 9 bases short, with 15 bases between. This CDR3 contains 13 residues. Germline V gene data show CDR1 as PRHDT and CDR2 as FYEKMQ (reference sequence). Assay: immunoSEQ multiplex PCR; the TCRdb copy retains only in-frame clones and omits some. The table lists about 21,000 clones, about 95% of them singletons, with roughly 2% in the top ten. This rearrangement joins TRBV13 to TRBJ2-3; D is undetermined. Sample: Tregs sorted from PBMCs. This receptor was obtained from a human donor with AIRE deficiency. The DNA of the CDR3 is TGTGCCAGCAGCAATCGTCATATGTTCACGCAGTATTTT. Protein sequence: CASSNRHMFTQYF. Together with reference TRBV13 and TRBJ2-3, the CDR3 gives the full variable domain: AAGVIQSPRHLIKEKRETATLKCYPIPRHDTVYWYQQGPGQDPQFLISFYEKMQSDKGSIPDRFSAQQFSDYHSELNMSSLELGDSALYFCASSNRHMFTQYFGPGTRLTVL.